These T cell receptor beta chains were read from a single sample in a study of radiation and T cells in renal cell carcinoma. Clones were read by immunoSEQ multiplex PCR, and TCRdb kept only the in-frame ones, dropping some. The data contain some 150,000 clones, about 87% of them singletons. The source material was blood, sampled from a patient whose treatment included radiotherapy and nephrectomy. The source is a woman aged 45-65 years with renal cell carcinoma. CDR3s include the opening cysteine and the closing phenylalanine or tryptophan. Each record gives: V gene, CDR3 protein.

TRBV25-1,CASTSIGELFF
TRBV5-4,CASSPGTGRNEKLFF
TRBV7-9,CASTFRGGNTIYF
TRBV5-4,CASSLAGEPSRSGNTIYF
TRBV5-1,CASSIRQDYGYTF
TRBV4-3,CASSQVQRGGPKDTQYF
TRBV6-5,CARVGGYTF
TRBV4-3,CASSQDLLAGMNTGELFF
TRBV7-2,CASSPSRIQYF
TRBV5-1,CASSQGQGEVGEAFF
TRBV19,CASSIDYYQEANTEAFF